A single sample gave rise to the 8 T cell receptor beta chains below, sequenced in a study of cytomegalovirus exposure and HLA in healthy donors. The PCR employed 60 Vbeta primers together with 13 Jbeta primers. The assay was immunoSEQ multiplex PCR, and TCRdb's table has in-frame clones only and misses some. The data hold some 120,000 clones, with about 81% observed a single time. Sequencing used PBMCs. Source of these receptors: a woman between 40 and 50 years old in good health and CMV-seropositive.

For the CDR3, the DNA is TGTGCCAGTAGTACGACCAGGGGGCCCAATGAAAAACTGTTTTTT. It is translated as CASSTTRGPNEKLFF. The gene calls are TRBV19 and TRBJ1-4; TRBD1 matches at 8 bases. The CDR3 extends over 15 amino acids. CDR1 is LNHDA, CDR2 SQIVND, per germline (reference sequence). V lost 4 bases to trimming and J lost 5 bases; unmatched junction nucleotides: 6. The variable domain in full, completed from reference TRBV19 and TRBJ1-4, reads DGGITQSPKYLFRKEGQNVTLSCEQNLNHDAMYWYRQDPGQGLRLIYYSQIVNDFQKGDIAEGYSVSREKKESFPLTVTSAQKNPTAFYLCASSTTRGPNEKLFFGSGTQLSVL.

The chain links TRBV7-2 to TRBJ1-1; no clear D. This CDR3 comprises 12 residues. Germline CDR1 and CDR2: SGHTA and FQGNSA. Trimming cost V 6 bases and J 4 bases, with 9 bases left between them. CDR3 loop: CASSGVTTEAFF. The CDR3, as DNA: TGTGCCAGCAGTGGAGTAACCACTGAAGCTTTCTTT.

The CDR3 spells CASSLIGASGKLFF. In DNA, the CDR3 is TGTGCCAGCAGCTTAATTGGGGCGTCGGGAAAACTGTTTTTT. J is TRBJ1-4 and V is TRBV7-2, with D tentatively TRBD1 (5 bases). Trimming stripped 2 bases from V and 10 bases from J, with 14 bases between. Per the germline V gene, CDR1 is SGHTA and CDR2 is FQGNSA. CDR3 size: 14 residues.

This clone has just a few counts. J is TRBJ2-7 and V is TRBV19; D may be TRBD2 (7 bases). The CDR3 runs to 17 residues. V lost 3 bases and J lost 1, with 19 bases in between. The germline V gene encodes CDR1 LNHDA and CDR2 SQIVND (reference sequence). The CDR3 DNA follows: TGTGCCAGTAGTATCGACCACCGGGGGGCGCGGTCCTACGAGCAGTACTTC. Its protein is CASSIDHRGARSYEQYF.

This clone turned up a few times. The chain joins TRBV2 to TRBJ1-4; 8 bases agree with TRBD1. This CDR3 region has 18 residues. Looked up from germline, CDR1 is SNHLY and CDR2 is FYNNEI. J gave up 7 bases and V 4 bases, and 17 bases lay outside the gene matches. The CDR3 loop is CASSVNRGWGPLGEKLFF. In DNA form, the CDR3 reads TGTGCCAGCAGTGTCAACAGGGGGTGGGGGCCACTAGGTGAAAAACTGTTTTTT.

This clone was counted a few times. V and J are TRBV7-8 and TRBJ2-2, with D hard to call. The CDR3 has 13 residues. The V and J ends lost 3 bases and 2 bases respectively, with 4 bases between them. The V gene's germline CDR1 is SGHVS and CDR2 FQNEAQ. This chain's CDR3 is CASSLGNTGELFF. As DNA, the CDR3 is TGTGCCAGCAGCTTGGGCAACACCGGGGAGCTGTTTTTT.

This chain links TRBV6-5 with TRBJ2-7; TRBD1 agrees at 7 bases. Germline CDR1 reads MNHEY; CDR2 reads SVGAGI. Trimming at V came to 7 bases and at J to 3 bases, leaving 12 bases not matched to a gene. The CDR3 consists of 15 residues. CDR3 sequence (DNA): TGTGCCAGCACTACAGGGGATTCCATCCTCTACGAGCAGTACTTC. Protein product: CASTTGDSILYEQYF.

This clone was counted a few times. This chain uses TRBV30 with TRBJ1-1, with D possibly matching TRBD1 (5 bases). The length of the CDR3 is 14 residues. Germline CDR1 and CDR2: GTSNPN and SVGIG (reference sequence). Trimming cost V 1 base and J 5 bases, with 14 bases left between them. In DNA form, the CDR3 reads TGTGCCTGGAGTGGGGGGGGGTCTCGGACTGAAGCTTTCTTT. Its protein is CAWSGGGSRTEAFF. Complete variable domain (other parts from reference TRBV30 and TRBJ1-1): SQTIHQWPATLVQPVGSPLSLECTVEGTSNPNLYWYRQAAGRGLQLLFYSVGIGQISSEVPQNLSASRPQDRQFILSSKKLLLSDSGFYLCAWSGGGSRTEAFFGQGTRLTVV.